Shown below are 15 T cell receptor beta chains from a single sample sequenced in a study of cytomegalovirus exposure and HLA in healthy donors listed by TCRdb under 2017. Library creation used the immunoSEQ multiplex PCR assay. For the multiplex PCR, a mixture combining 60 forward primers for TCR Vbeta segments and 13 reverse primers for TCR Jbeta segments was used. TCRdb obtained this table from immuneACCESS and retained in-frame rearrangements with V and J assigned. These tables miss some clones; where compared with another copy, unresolved V genes account for less than half of the shortfall, and the remainder is unexplained. The sample's table lists a count of roughly 120,000 clones. Under 3.5% of the sample is in the top ten clones. The sequencing input was PBMCs. These TCRs come from a man younger than 45 in good health and CMV-seronegative.

The V call is TRBV7-3, the J call TRBJ2-7; TRBD1 agrees at 7 bases. From germline, CDR1 is SGHTA and CDR2 FQGTGA. Trimming cost V 2 bases and J 6 bases; bases outside gene matches: 4. There are 13 residues in the CDR3. CDR3 sequence: CASSLGRGTEQYF. CDR3 sequence (DNA): TGTGCCAGCAGCTTAGGCAGGGGGACCGAGCAGTACTTC.

This chain links TRBV7-3 with TRBJ2-5, with TRBD1 matching over 7 bases. This CDR3 has 14 amino acids. Germline V lookup: CDR1 SGHTA, CDR2 FQGTGA. The V and J ends lost 5 bases and 3 bases, in that order; junction bases with no gene match: 6. CDR3 nucleotides: TGTGCCAGCAGCCTCACAGGGGAAGAAGAGACCCAGTACTTC. It translates to CASSLTGEEETQYF.

The CDR3 DNA sequence: TGTGCCAGCAGCTTAGGCCCGCTAGTTAAAGGCGAGCAGTACTTC. Translation gives CASSLGPLVKGEQYF. The gene calls are TRBV13 and TRBJ2-7; D is undetermined. Between the trimmed V and J ends, which lost 0 bases and 6 bases, there was a span of 15 bases. Germline V gene lookup returns CDR1 PRHDT and CDR2 FYEKMQ (reference sequence). The CDR3 runs to 15 residues.

The V call is TRBV9, the J call TRBJ2-3, with 8 bases that match TRBD2. This CDR3 region has 15 residues. V lost 3 bases, J lost 2 bases, and 5 bases stayed unmatched. CDR1 is SGDLS, CDR2 YYNGEE, per germline. DNA of the CDR3: TGTGCCAGCAGCGCGGGACTAGAGGTCACAGATACGCAGTATTTT. Its protein product is CASSAGLEVTDTQYF.

The J gene is TRBJ2-7, the V gene TRBV5-5; 7 bases map to TRBD2. V shed 5 bases and J 0 bases; nucleotides not matched to a gene: 5. This CDR3 has 14 residues. Germline-derived CDR1 and CDR2 are SGHKS and YYEKEE (reference sequence). CDR3 DNA: TGTGCCAGCAGTCCGACTAGCCCCTCCTACGAGCAGTACTTC. Its protein product is CASSPTSPSYEQYF.

V is TRBV12-5 and J is TRBJ2-1; TRBD2 matches 12 bases. Trimming removed 6 bases from V and 7 bases from J; junction bases left unmatched: 4. The CDR3 totals 14 residues. CDR1 LGHNT and CDR2 FRNRAP come from the germline V gene. CDR3 sequence (DNA): TGTGCTAGTGGCCTAGCGGGAGGGCAAAATGAGCAGTTCTTC. Protein sequence: CASGLAGGQNEQFF.

The chain uses TRBV5-4 and TRBJ2-5, with TRBD1 matching over 7 bases. CDR3 length: 14 amino acids. With 4 bases clipped from V and 7 bases from J, the junction kept 10 bases outside the gene matches. Germline CDR1 and CDR2: SGHNT and YYREEE (reference sequence). Here the CDR3 DNA reads TGTGCCAGCAGCCCCGGTGGGGCAGGGGGGACCCAGTACTTC. Protein: CASSPGGAGGTQYF.

The CDR3, as DNA: TGTGCCAGCAGCCCCCAGGGGGCCACCTACGAGCAGTACTTC. Translation gives CASSPQGATYEQYF. The rearrangement uses TRBV9 and TRBJ2-7; 8 bases align to TRBD1. The CDR3 sequence is 14 residues long. In germline, CDR1 is SGDLS, CDR2 YYNGEE. Trimming took 4 bases from V and 2 from J; bases not matched to a gene: 5.

The gene calls are TRBV28 and TRBJ1-4, with TRBD1 matching over 7 bases. The J segment lost 0 bases and the V segment lost 4 bases, leaving 14 bases of the junction unmatched. This CDR3 has 19 amino acids. CDR1 and CDR2 from the germline V gene are MDHEN and SYDVKM. CDR3 protein: CASSYSPDRPITTNEKLFF. As DNA, the CDR3 is TGTGCCAGCAGTTACTCCCCGGACAGGCCGATAACAACTAATGAAAAACTGTTTTTT.

The chain joins TRBV18 to TRBJ1-2; TRBD1 matches 12 bases. Germline CDR1 is KGHSH and CDR2 is LQKENI. This CDR3 is built from 14 residues. V shed 5 bases, J shed 6 bases, and the junction held 4 bases outside the gene matches. The CDR3 reads CASSVGQGADGYTF. The DNA of the CDR3 is TGTGCCAGCTCAGTGGGACAGGGGGCTGATGGCTACACCTTC.

V usage is TRBV11-2 and J usage is TRBJ1-2; the D gene is possibly TRBD1 (6 bases). The germline V and J ends were trimmed by 0 bases and 7 bases, with 18 bases remaining between them. This CDR3 contains 16 residues. Looked up from germline, CDR1 is SGHAT and CDR2 is FQNNGV. The DNA of the CDR3 is TGTGCCAGCAGCTTAGACCCCGACAGGTCCGTGAGTGGCTACACCTTC. Translation gives CASSLDPDRSVSGYTF.

The chain joins TRBV18 to TRBJ2-7; 10 nucleotides align to TRBD2. The V and J ends lost 5 bases and 3 bases, in that order; junction bases with no gene match: 10. CDR3 length: 16 residues. Germline CDR1 reads KGHSH; CDR2 reads LQKENI. CDR3 loop: CASSKFSGRPDYEQYF. In DNA, the CDR3 is TGTGCCAGCTCAAAATTTAGCGGGAGGCCGGACTACGAGCAGTACTTC. The full variable domain, with the rest looked up from reference TRBV18 and TRBJ2-7, is NAGVMQNPRHLVRRRGQEARLRCSPMKGHSHVYWYRQLPEEGLKFMVYLQKENIIDESGMPKERFSAEFPKEGPSILRIQQVVRGDSAAYFCASSKFSGRPDYEQYFGPGTRLTVT.

The chain combines TRBV27 with TRBJ2-2; 7 bases fit TRBD2. Trimming cost V 5 bases and J 1 base; bases outside gene matches: 4. The CDR3 spans 15 residues. Per the germline V gene, CDR1 is MNHEY and CDR2 is SMNVEV (reference sequence). The CDR3 protein is CASSPLAGNTGELFF. CDR3 coding DNA: TGTGCCAGCAGTCCGTTAGCGGGGAACACCGGGGAGCTGTTTTTT.

This chain's CDR3 is CASSHPGLAGGPSNYEQFF. CDR3 DNA: TGCGCCAGCAGCCATCCTGGGCTAGCGGGAGGGCCTTCGAATTATGAGCAGTTCTTC. The chain links TRBV4-1 to TRBJ2-1; 12 nucleotides match TRBD2. The V gene's germline CDR1 is MGHRA and CDR2 YSYEKL. Trimming removed 3 bases from V and 8 bases from J; junction bases left unmatched: 17. The CDR3 extends over 19 amino acids.

CDR3 DNA sequence: TGCGCCAGCAGCTTAATGCCAGGGGAAGGAGATACGCAGTATTTT. Its protein is CASSLMPGEGDTQYF. The chain is built from TRBV5-1 and TRBJ2-3; possibly TRBD1 for D (6 bases). V was cut by 2 bases and J by 5 bases, with 15 bases left in between. The CDR3 loop spans 15 amino acids. Germline loops: CDR1 SGHRS, CDR2 YFSETQ. Together with reference TRBV5-1 and TRBJ2-3, the CDR3 gives the full variable domain: KAGVTQTPRYLIKTRGQQVTLSCSPISGHRSVSWYQQTPGQGLQFLFEYFSETQRNKGNFPGRFSGRQFSNSRSEMNVSTLELGDSALYLCASSLMPGEGDTQYFGPGTRLTVL.